The 23 T cell receptor beta chains reported below all come from one sample, sequenced in a study of blood T cell repertoires in COVID-19. Clones were sequenced by immunoSEQ multiplex PCR, and TCRdb holds only the in-frame ones, with some missing. This sample yields 200,000 to 250,000 clones, of which 70% to 90% are seen a single time; roughly 13% belongs to the top ten. Sequencing was done on a sample of peripheral blood. The receptors were gathered from a human donor in a cohort sampled during active COVID-19.

The chain recombines TRBV6-6 with TRBJ1-1; D may be TRBD1 (5 bases). The CDR3 sequence is 15 residues long. CDR1 is MNHNY and CDR2 is SVGAGI in the germline V gene (reference sequence). With 5 bases removed from V and 6 bases from J, the gap between germline ends came to 19 bases. CDR3 loop: CASSARDSRPSEAFF. The CDR3 DNA is TGTGCCAGCAGTGCTCGGGACTCAAGACCGTCTGAAGCTTTCTTT.

The CDR3 here is CASRTSGGVNGYTF. In DNA form, the CDR3 reads TGTGCCAGCAGGACCTCCGGGGGAGTCAATGGCTACACCTTC. The J gene is TRBJ1-2, the V gene TRBV6-5; D might be TRBD1 (5 bases). Germline CDR1 is MNHEY and CDR2 is SVGAGI. The ends were cut back, 6 bases at V and 6 bases at J, with 17 bases in the middle. CDR3 length: 14 amino acids.

The V gene is TRBV6-5, the J gene TRBJ1-3; the match to TRBD1 covers 10 bases. V dropped 2 bases and J dropped 8; count of bases not matched to a gene: 9. Germline values: CDR1 MNHEY, CDR2 SVGAGI. There are 16 residues in the CDR3. CDR3 DNA sequence: TGTGCCAGCAGTTACAGTTATTGGGACAGGGGACACACCATATATTTT. The encoded protein is CASSYSYWDRGHTIYF.

The rearrangement joins TRBV6-6 to TRBJ2-7; a possible D gene is TRBD1 (6 bases). The CDR3 runs to 15 residues. Per germline, CDR1 MNHNY and CDR2 SVGAGI (reference sequence). Trimming stripped 7 bases from V and 2 bases from J, with 18 bases between. The CDR3 reads CASTLQQGLTYEQYF. The CDR3 DNA is TGTGCCAGCACCTTACAACAGGGATTGACCTACGAGCAGTACTTC.

The sample holds a few counts of this clone. V and J are TRBV20-1 and TRBJ2-2; no definite D call. This CDR3 contains 16 residues. Germline V gives CDR1 DFQATT, CDR2 SNEGSKA (reference sequence). The V end lost 3 bases, the J end lost 2 bases, and 16 bases lay between the germline ends. The CDR3 bases are TGCAGTGCTAGTCGCCGAGGATCCGGAAACACCGGGGAGCTGTTTTTT. This sequence encodes CSASRRGSGNTGELFF.

This chain links TRBV7-2 with TRBJ2-1, with D tentatively TRBD2 (5 bases). The germline V gene encodes CDR1 SGHTA and CDR2 FQGNSA. The length of the CDR3 is 15 residues. V lost 1 base to trimming and J lost 2 bases, with 9 bases between them. CDR3 region: CASSLDAGAYNEQFF. In DNA, the CDR3 is TGTGCCAGCAGCTTAGATGCGGGCGCCTACAATGAGCAGTTCTTC.

V gene TRBV28 combines with J gene TRBJ1-1, with D possibly being TRBD1 (5 bases). The CDR3 contains 16 residues. Germline assignment: CDR1 MDHEN and CDR2 SYDVKM. V was cut by 2 bases and J by 3 bases, with 16 bases left in between. In nucleotides, the CDR3 is TGTGCCAGCAGTTTAATAATAAATGGGGGGGACACTGAAGCTTTCTTT. Amino acids: CASSLIINGGDTEAFF.

As regards this clone: One end of the junction fails to match germline, which may point to a read error. V is TRBV19 and J is TRBJ1-4, with 8 positions matching TRBD1. The CDR3 has 13 residues. The germline CDR1 and CDR2 sequences are LNHDA and SQIVND (reference sequence). This CDR3 is CASSQTGVKNLFF. CDR3 nucleotide sequence: TGTGCCAGTTCCCAGACAGGGGTGAAAAATCTGTTTTTT.

V and J are TRBV5-6 and TRBJ2-7; D call uncertain. This CDR3 has 15 amino acids. Germline-derived CDR1 and CDR2 are SGHDT and YYEEEE. V gave up 0 bases and J gave up 2 bases, with 12 bases separating them. The CDR3 DNA follows: TGTGCCAGCAGCTTGGGCGTGACAAGCCCCTACGAGCAGTACTTC. Amino acid sequence: CASSLGVTSPYEQYF.

The chain joins TRBV29-1 to TRBJ1-2, with D hard to call. Germline values: CDR1 SQVTM, CDR2 ANQGSEA. V dropped 6 bases and J dropped 4 bases, with 9 bases sitting between them. The CDR3 spans 11 residues. The CDR3 spells CSVPGAYGYTF. As DNA, the CDR3 is TGCAGCGTGCCGGGAGCCTATGGCTACACCTTC.

The gene calls are TRBV11-2 and TRBJ1-1, with D possibly being TRBD1 (6 bases). V gave up 1 base and J gave up 2 bases, with 8 bases separating them. The germline V gene encodes CDR1 SGHAT and CDR2 FQNNGV. This CDR3 has 14 amino acids. The CDR3 spells CASSLAGVNTEAFF. In DNA, the CDR3 is TGTGCCAGCAGCTTAGCAGGGGTAAACACTGAAGCTTTCTTT.

V usage is TRBV28 and J usage is TRBJ2-7; TRBD2 matches at 10 bases. The CDR3 is 14 residues long. Germline values: CDR1 MDHEN, CDR2 SYDVKM. V lost 5 bases to trimming and J lost 3 bases; unmatched junction nucleotides: 4. CDR3 amino acids: CASSLTSGVYEQYF. Written as DNA, the CDR3 is TGTGCCAGCAGTCTTACTAGCGGGGTCTACGAGCAGTACTTC.

The J gene is TRBJ2-7, the V gene TRBV7-3; weak D call: TRBD2 (6 bases). The CDR3 has 13 amino acids. Deletions cut 2 bases from V and 4 bases from J, with 9 bases between. Germline CDR1 reads SGHTA; CDR2 reads FQGTGA. CDR3 nucleotides: TGTGCCAGCAGCTTAGGGCGGGATTACGAGCAGTACTTC. This sequence encodes CASSLGRDYEQYF.

The genes are TRBV29-1 and TRBJ2-1, with a weak D call TRBD2 (6 bases). This CDR3 has 15 amino acids. CDR1 and CDR2 from the germline V gene are SQVTM and ANQGSEA. Trimming stripped 3 bases from V and 6 bases from J, with 18 bases between. CDR3 loop: CSVDIPEGLTNEQFF. In DNA form, the CDR3 reads TGCAGCGTTGATATTCCGGAGGGCCTAACCAATGAGCAGTTCTTC.

The V gene is TRBV27, the J gene TRBJ2-2; D uncertain. Germline V CDR1 and CDR2: MNHEY, SMNVEV (reference sequence). V lost 2 bases and J lost 1, with 5 bases in between. This CDR3 comprises 14 residues. The CDR3 nucleotides read TGTGCCAGCAGTTTAGCGGTGAACACCGGGGAGCTGTTTTTT. Amino acid sequence: CASSLAVNTGELFF.

V usage is TRBV7-2 and J usage is TRBJ2-7; D may be TRBD2 (6 bases). This CDR3 contains 15 residues. Per germline, CDR1 SGHTA and CDR2 FQGNSA. Between the trimmed V and J ends, which lost 2 bases and 2 bases, there was a span of 13 bases. CDR3 protein: CASSLRSGGAYEQYF. Written as DNA, the CDR3 is TGTGCCAGCAGCTTAAGGTCCGGAGGGGCCTACGAGCAGTACTTC. Combining the CDR3 with reference TRBV7-2 and TRBJ2-7 gives the whole variable domain GAGVSQSPSNKVTEKGKDVELRCDPISGHTALYWYRQSLGQGLEFLIYFQGNSAPDKSGLPSDRFSAERTGGSVSTLTIQRTQQEDSAVYLCASSLRSGGAYEQYFGPGTRLTVT.

The chain uses TRBV10-3 and TRBJ1-2; 9 bases align to TRBD1. Trimming at V came to 6 bases and at J to 6 bases, leaving 8 bases not matched to a gene. CDR3 length: 14 residues. Germline CDR1 ENHRY, CDR2 SYGVKD. In DNA, the CDR3 is TGTGCCATCAGCCCACAGGGGGCGAGGGATGGCTACACCTTC. Encoded protein: CAISPQGARDGYTF.

The chain uses TRBV21-1 and TRBJ2-3; the table assigns TRBD2, which was not confirmed against the DNA. TRBV21-1 is annotated as a pseudogene. The CDR3 is 19 residues long. Written as DNA, the CDR3 is TGTGCCAGCAGCAAAGGAAGGGAGGTAGGGCGGATCTTAGCAGATACGCAGTATTTT. Amino acids: CASSKGREVGRILADTQYF.

The chain has TRBV5-4 and TRBJ2-5; the D gene is possibly TRBD2 (7 bases). The CDR3 contains 15 residues. Germline assignment: CDR1 SGHNT and CDR2 YYREEE (reference sequence). The V and J ends lost 3 bases and 4 bases respectively, with 16 bases between them. The CDR3 sequence is CASSSGGGGRETQYF. CDR3 coding DNA: TGTGCCAGCAGCTCTGGAGGCGGGGGCCGAGAGACCCAGTACTTC.

The CDR3: CASSILAGALLLNTGELFF. CDR3 bases: TGTGCCAGCAGCATACTAGCGGGGGCGCTTCTTCTGAACACCGGGGAGCTGTTTTTT. J is TRBJ2-2 and V is TRBV7-2, with 11 bases aligning to TRBD2. The CDR3 contains 19 residues. Germline CDR1 SGHTA, CDR2 FQGNSA. The V and J ends lost 5 bases and 1 base, in that order; junction bases with no gene match: 12.

This chain links TRBV29-1 with TRBJ2-1, with D tentatively TRBD1 (6 bases). Germline CDR1 reads SQVTM; CDR2 reads ANQGSEA. This CDR3 contains 11 residues. Trimming shortened V by 4 bases and J by 8 bases, and 9 bases separated the two germline ends. In nucleotides, the CDR3 is TGCAGCGTTGGGGGGCCCGATGAGCAGTTCTTC. As protein: CSVGGPDEQFF.

This rearrangement joins TRBV27 to TRBJ2-5, with D perhaps matching TRBD2 (6 bases). This CDR3 is 15 amino acids long. V lost 2 bases and J 5 bases, leaving 15 bases between the germline ends. Germline-derived CDR1 and CDR2 are MNHEY and SMNVEV (reference sequence). The CDR3 DNA reads as TGTGCCAGCAGTTTAATAGTTGCGGGGAGGGAGACCCAGTACTTC. It specifies CASSLIVAGRETQYF.

The chain is built from TRBV6-5 and TRBJ1-4; D gene ambiguous. Germline V lookup: CDR1 MNHEY, CDR2 SVGAGI. Trimming left V 4 bases short and J 5 bases short, with 14 bases between. This CDR3 is 15 amino acids long. The CDR3 here is CASSSTLRQNEKLFF. The CDR3 coding sequence is TGTGCCAGCAGTTCAACCTTACGACAAAATGAAAAACTGTTTTTT.